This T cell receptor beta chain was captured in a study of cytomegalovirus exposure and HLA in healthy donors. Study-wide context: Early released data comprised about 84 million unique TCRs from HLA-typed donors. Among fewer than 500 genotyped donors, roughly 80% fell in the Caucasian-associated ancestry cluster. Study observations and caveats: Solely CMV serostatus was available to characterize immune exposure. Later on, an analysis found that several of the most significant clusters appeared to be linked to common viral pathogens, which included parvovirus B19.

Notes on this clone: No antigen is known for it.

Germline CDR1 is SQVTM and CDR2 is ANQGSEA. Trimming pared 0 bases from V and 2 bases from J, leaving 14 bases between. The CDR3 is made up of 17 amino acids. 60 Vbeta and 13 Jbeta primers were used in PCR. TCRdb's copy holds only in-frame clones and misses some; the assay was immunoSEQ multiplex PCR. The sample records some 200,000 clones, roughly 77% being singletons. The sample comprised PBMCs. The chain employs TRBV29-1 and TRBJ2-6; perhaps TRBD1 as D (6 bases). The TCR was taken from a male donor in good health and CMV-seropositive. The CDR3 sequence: CSVEELGAIAGANVLTF. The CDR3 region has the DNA TGCAGCGTTGAAGAGTTGGGGGCTATAGCTGGGGCCAACGTCCTGACTTTC.